A few counts support the clone carrying this T cell receptor beta chain. This specimen belongs to a study of blood T cell repertoires in COVID-19. Repertoires were generated with immunoSEQ multiplex PCR, while TCRdb's copy carries only in-frame clones and drops some. The sample contains around 620,000 clones, around 90% of which appear only once. This CDR3 contains 15 residues. Trimming stripped 0 bases from V and 5 bases from J, with 13 bases between. CDR1 and CDR2 from the germline V gene are KGHSH and LQKENI. The chain has TRBV18 and TRBJ1-2, with no clear D. The source is a woman aged 18 to 35 with acute or convalescent COVID-19. What was sequenced was peripheral blood. CDR3 sequence: CASSPPAIPWYGYTF. CDR3 bases: TGTGCCAGCTCACCACCAGCTATCCCTTGGTATGGCTACACCTTC.